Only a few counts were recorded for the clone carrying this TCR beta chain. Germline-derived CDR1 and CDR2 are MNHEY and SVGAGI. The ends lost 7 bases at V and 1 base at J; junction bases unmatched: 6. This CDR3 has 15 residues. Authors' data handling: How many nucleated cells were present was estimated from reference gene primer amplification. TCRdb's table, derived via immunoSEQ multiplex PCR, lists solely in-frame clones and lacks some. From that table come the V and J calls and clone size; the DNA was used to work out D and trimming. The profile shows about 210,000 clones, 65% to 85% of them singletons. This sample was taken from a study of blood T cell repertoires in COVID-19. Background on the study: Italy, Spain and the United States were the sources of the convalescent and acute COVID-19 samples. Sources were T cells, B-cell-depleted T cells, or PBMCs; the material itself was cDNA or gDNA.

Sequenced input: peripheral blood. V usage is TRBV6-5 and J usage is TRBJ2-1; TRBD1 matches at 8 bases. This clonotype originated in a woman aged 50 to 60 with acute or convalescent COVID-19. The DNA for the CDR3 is TGTGCCAGCACTATGGACAGGGAATCCTACAATGAGCAGTTCTTC. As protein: CASTMDRESYNEQFF.